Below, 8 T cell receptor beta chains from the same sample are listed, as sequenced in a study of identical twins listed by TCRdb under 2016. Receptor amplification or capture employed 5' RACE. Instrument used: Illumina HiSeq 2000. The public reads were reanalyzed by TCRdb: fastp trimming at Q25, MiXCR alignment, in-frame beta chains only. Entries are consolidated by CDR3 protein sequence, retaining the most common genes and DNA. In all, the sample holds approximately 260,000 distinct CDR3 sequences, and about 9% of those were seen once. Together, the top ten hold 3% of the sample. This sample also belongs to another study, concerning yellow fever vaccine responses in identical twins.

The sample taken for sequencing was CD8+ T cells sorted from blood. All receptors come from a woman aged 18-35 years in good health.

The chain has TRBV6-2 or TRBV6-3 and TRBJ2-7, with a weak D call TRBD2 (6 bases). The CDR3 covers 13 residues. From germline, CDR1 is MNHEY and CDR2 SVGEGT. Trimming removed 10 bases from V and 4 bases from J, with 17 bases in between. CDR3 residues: CATWGRGSYEQYF. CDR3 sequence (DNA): TGTGCCACCTGGGGACGGGGGTCGTACGAGCAGTACTTC.

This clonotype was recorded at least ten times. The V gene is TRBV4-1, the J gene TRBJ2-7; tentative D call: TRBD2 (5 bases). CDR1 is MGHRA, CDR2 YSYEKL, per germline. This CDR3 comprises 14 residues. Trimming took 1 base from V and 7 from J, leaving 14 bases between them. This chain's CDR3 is CASSQVSGLKEQYF. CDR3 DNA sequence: TGCGCCAGCAGCCAAGTTTCGGGGTTGAAGGAGCAGTACTTC.

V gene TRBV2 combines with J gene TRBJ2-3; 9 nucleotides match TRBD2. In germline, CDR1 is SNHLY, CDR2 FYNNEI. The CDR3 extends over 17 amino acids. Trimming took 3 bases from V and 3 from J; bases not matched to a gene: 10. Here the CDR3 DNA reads TGTGCCAGCAGTGATTTTGCGAGCGGGGGGCCTACAGATACGCAGTATTTT. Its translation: CASSDFASGGPTDTQYF.

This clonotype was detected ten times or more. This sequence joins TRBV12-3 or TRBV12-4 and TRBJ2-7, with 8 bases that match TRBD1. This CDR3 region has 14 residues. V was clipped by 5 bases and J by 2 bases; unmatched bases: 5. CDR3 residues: CASSTGTGPYEQYF. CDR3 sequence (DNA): TGTGCCAGCAGTACCGGGACAGGCCCCTACGAGCAGTACTTC.

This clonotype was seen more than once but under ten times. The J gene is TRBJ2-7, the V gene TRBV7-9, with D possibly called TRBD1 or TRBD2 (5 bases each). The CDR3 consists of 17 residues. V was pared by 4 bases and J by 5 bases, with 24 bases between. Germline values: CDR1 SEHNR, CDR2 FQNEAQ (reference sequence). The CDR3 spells CASSSRTDGIRGHEQYF. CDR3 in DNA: TGTGCCAGCAGCTCAAGGACGGACGGGATTAGGGGCCACGAGCAGTACTTC.

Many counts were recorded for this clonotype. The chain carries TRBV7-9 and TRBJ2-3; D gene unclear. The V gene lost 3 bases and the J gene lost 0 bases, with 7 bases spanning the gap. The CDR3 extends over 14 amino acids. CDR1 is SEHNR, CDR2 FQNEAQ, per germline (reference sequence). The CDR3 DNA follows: TGTGCCAGCAGCTTTAACCCTAGCACAGATACGCAGTATTTT. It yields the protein CASSFNPSTDTQYF.

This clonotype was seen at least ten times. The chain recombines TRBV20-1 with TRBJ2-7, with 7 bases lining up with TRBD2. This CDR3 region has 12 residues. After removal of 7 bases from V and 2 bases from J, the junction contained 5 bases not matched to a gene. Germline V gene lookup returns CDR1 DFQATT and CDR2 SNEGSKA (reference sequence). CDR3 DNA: TGCAGTGTCCGGGGGAGGGCCTACGAGCAGTACTTC. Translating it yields CSVRGRAYEQYF.

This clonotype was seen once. The CDR3 sequence: CSVPGTYNEQFF. CDR3 bases: TGCAGCGTTCCCGGGACTTACAATGAGCAGTTCTTC. This chain joins TRBV29-1 and TRBJ2-1; a weak D match, TRBD2 (6 bases). This CDR3 is built from 12 residues. V lost 5 bases to trimming and J lost 4 bases, with 9 bases between them. In germline, CDR1 is SQVTM, CDR2 ANQGSEA.